This TCR beta chain is from a study of T cell changes during pregnancy in multiple sclerosis (dated by TCRdb to about 2019). Background on the whole study: In women with multiple sclerosis, the researchers looked at how the T cell repertoire shifted as pregnancy progressed.

As to this clone: What antigen it recognizes has not been identified. No base quality information exists; no much larger clone differs at one position.

The protocol used for the library was the immunoSEQ multiplex PCR assay. Not all clones reach the TCRdb copy of this immuneACCESS table, which keeps in-frame sequences only. Checked studies attribute under half of the gap to unresolved V genes and leave the rest unexplained. This sample is represented by approximately 40,000 clones; roughly 90% of them were singletons. The ten largest clones represent 5% to 6.5% of the sample. CDR3 length: 12 amino acids, cysteine to phenylalanine. The retained sequence is limited to the CDR3, 36 bases, with the frame set at the first base. V gives up 6 bases and J gives up 4 bases, and the segment between their germline ends measures 9 bases. Looking up the germline V gene yields CDR1 MNHNS and CDR2 SASEGT.

Recombination linked TRBV6-1 to TRBJ1-1; tentative D gene TRBD1, with 5 bases matching. This receptor was obtained from a female donor with multiple sclerosis, enrolled in a pregnancy study. Sequenced here: CD8+ T cells from peripheral blood mononuclear cells, sampled in the third trimester of pregnancy. The nucleotides are TGTGCCAGCAGAGTGGGGGGCACTGAAGCTTTCTTT. The resulting protein is CASRVGGTEAFF.